Listed here are 23 T cell receptor beta chains from one sample, sequenced in a study of T cell repertoires in cytomegalovirus infection. TCRdb redid the calling of the reads with MiXCR, one entry per CDR3 protein. This sample has 150,000 to 200,000 distinct CDR3 sequences, with about 21% found just once. Sequences were obtained from PBMCs. The receptors here all came from a human donor in good health (CMV status not recorded). Some clones in this sample may be carry-over from other donors' samples.

This chain connects TRBV27 to TRBJ2-7; possible D gene TRBD2, 5 bases. This CDR3 contains 17 residues. Trimming shortened V by 5 bases and J by 6 bases, and 26 bases separated the two germline ends. The germline V gene has CDR1 MNHEY and CDR2 SMNVEV (reference sequence). The CDR3 is CASSVGVLRFGVAEQYF. As DNA, the CDR3 is TGTGCCAGCAGTGTGGGAGTATTGAGGTTTGGGGTGGCCGAGCAGTACTTC.

The chain employs TRBV7-8 and TRBJ1-4; D unclear. The V gene's germline CDR1 is SGHVS and CDR2 FQNEAQ. V was trimmed by 1 base and J by 6 bases, leaving 15 bases between them. The CDR3 is made up of 16 amino acids. For the CDR3, the DNA is TGTGCCAGCAGCTTAGAAAGGGCCAGGACTCATGAAAAACTGTTTTTT. Amino acids: CASSLERARTHEKLFF.

The chain combines TRBV27 with TRBJ1-3; D perhaps matches TRBD1 (5 bases). Germline CDR1 reads MNHEY; CDR2 reads SMNVEV (reference sequence). Deletions cut 5 bases from V and 0 bases from J, with 11 bases between. The CDR3 contains 15 residues. The CDR3 bases are TGTGCCAGCAGTGGGGGTATCTACTCTGGAAACACCATATATTTT. Translated: CASSGGIYSGNTIYF.

J is TRBJ1-1 and V is TRBV12-3 or TRBV12-4, with 7 bases fitting TRBD1. The CDR3 contains 12 residues. Trimming at V came to 3 bases and at J to 7 bases, leaving 2 bases not matched to a gene. Here the CDR3 reads CASSFHRGEAFF. As DNA, the CDR3 is TGTGCCAGCAGTTTTCACAGGGGTGAAGCTTTCTTT.

V and J are TRBV28 and TRBJ2-1; 10 positions match TRBD2. CDR1 is MDHEN and CDR2 is SYDVKM in the germline V gene. V shed 6 bases and J 5 bases; nucleotides not matched to a gene: 10. The CDR3 is 16 residues long. CDR3 in DNA: TGTGCCAGCAGACGACGGACTAGCGGAGTACACAATGAGCAGTTCTTC. This sequence encodes CASRRRTSGVHNEQFF.

On this clonotype itself: A much larger clone is a single base away; this may be a read error. V and J are TRBV6-5 and TRBJ2-1, with 10 bases that match TRBD2. The V and J ends lost 5 bases and 5 bases, in that order; junction bases with no gene match: 9. Germline V gene sequence: CDR1 MNHEY, CDR2 SVGAGI. The CDR3 consists of 16 residues. The CDR3 nucleotides read TGTGCCAGCAGTGCTACCCGAGCGGGGGGGCACAATGAGCAGTTCTTC. It translates to CASSATRAGGHNEQFF.

J is TRBJ1-2 and V is TRBV28, with 9 bases aligning to TRBD1. Germline assignment: CDR1 MDHEN and CDR2 SYDVKM. J was trimmed by 2 bases and V by 6 bases; bases with no gene match: 7. This CDR3 has 15 residues. CDR3 DNA: TGTGCCAGCAGCTGCACGGGACAGGGAAACTATGGCTACACCTTC. Its protein is CASSCTGQGNYGYTF.

The genes are TRBV29-1 and TRBJ2-1; a possible D gene is TRBD2 (6 bases). The CDR3 spans 12 residues. Germline CDR1 SQVTM, CDR2 ANQGSEA. Trimming pared 7 bases from V and 8 bases from J, leaving 15 bases between. Here the CDR3 reads CSADYLSDEQFF. CDR3 DNA: TGCAGCGCGGACTACTTGAGCGATGAGCAGTTCTTC.

This clonotype has a handful of counts. CDR3 in amino acids: CASSEAVTESYEQYF. The DNA for the CDR3 is TGTGCCAGCAGTGAAGCAGTTACCGAGTCCTACGAGCAGTACTTC. The genes are TRBV6-1 and TRBJ2-7, with D unresolved. V gave up 0 bases and J gave up 1 base, with 10 bases separating them. This CDR3 is 15 amino acids long. The germline CDR1 and CDR2 sequences are MNHNS and SASEGT.

This clonotype turned up a few times. V is TRBV28 and J is TRBJ2-3, with 8 bases matching TRBD1. Germline V gene data show CDR1 as MDHEN and CDR2 as SYDVKM. There are 15 residues in the CDR3. The V segment lost 2 bases and the J segment 5 bases; nucleotides outside the gene matches: 6. CDR3 in amino acids: CASSLGGQGKDTQYF. The DNA for the CDR3 is TGTGCCAGCAGTTTAGGAGGACAGGGTAAAGATACGCAGTATTTT.

The chain links TRBV19 to TRBJ1-1; 9 positions agree with TRBD1. The CDR3 is made up of 15 amino acids. Germline lookup yields CDR1 LNHDA and CDR2 SQIVND (reference sequence). The V gene end was trimmed by 3 bases and the J gene end by 4 bases; junction bases not matched to a gene: 6. The CDR3 bases are TGTGCCAGTAGTATTACAGGGGGCGTCGGCACTGAAGCTTTCTTT. Its protein product is CASSITGGVGTEAFF.

This clonotype was picked up a small number of times. The chain employs TRBV11-2 and TRBJ2-5; D gene uncertain. Germline V gives CDR1 SGHAT, CDR2 FQNNGV. V was trimmed by 4 bases and J by 2 bases, leaving 8 bases between them. The CDR3 loop spans 13 amino acids. CDR3 in amino acids: CASSSGLQETQYF. CDR3 DNA sequence: TGTGCCAGCAGCTCCGGGTTACAAGAGACCCAGTACTTC.

The chain carries TRBV5-6 and TRBJ1-5; D perhaps matches TRBD1 (6 bases). CDR1 SGHDT and CDR2 YYEEEE come from the germline V gene. This CDR3 spans 15 amino acids. Trimming shortened V by 3 bases and J by 4 bases, and 14 bases separated the two germline ends. DNA for the CDR3: TGTGCCAGCAGCTCGAGGGGGTCCCGGAATCAGCCCCAGCATTTT. Protein product: CASSSRGSRNQPQHF.

A few counts support this clonotype. The DNA of the CDR3 is TGTGCCTGGAGTGTACTGGGAGAGACCCAGTACTTC. This gives the protein CAWSVLGETQYF. This chain connects TRBV30 to TRBJ2-5, with D unclear. V gave up 0 bases and J gave up 4 bases, with 6 bases separating them. The CDR3 totals 12 residues. CDR1 is GTSNPN, CDR2 SVGIG, per germline (reference sequence).

The chain has TRBV20-1 and TRBJ1-6; D is unresolved. Germline V gives CDR1 DFQATT, CDR2 SNEGSKA (reference sequence). V was pared by 0 bases and J by 7 bases, with 10 bases between. This CDR3 is 14 amino acids long. The CDR3 bases are TGCAGTGCTAGAGATTACAGATTCAATTCACCCCTCCACTTT. Encoded protein: CSARDYRFNSPLHF.

This clonotype was seen repeatedly, ten times or more. V gene TRBV7-6 combines with J gene TRBJ1-6, with TRBD1 identical over 9 bases. In germline, CDR1 is SGHVS, CDR2 FNYEAQ. Unmatched junction bases numbered 15, after V lost 8 bases and J lost 16 bases. The CDR3 is made up of 14 amino acids. In DNA, the CDR3 is TGTGCCAGCGGCGCCGGGACAGGGATGTCAGAACTCCACTTT. Amino acid sequence: CASGAGTGMSELHF.

In this sample, this clonotype turned up a few times. The chain carries TRBV2 and TRBJ2-7, with D tentatively TRBD1 (5 bases). Germline V gives CDR1 SNHLY, CDR2 FYNNEI. This CDR3 comprises 14 residues. V lost 7 bases, J lost 0 bases, and 13 bases lay in between. The CDR3 is CASTLDRTSYEQYF. The CDR3 nucleotides read TGTGCCAGCACCCTCGACAGAACCTCCTACGAGCAGTACTTC.

This clonotype has ten or more counts. The genes are TRBV7-2 and TRBJ2-3, with TRBD1 identical over 10 bases. V dropped 5 bases and J dropped 1; count of bases not matched to a gene: 12. This CDR3 has 18 amino acids. Germline lookup yields CDR1 SGHTA and CDR2 FQGNSA. CDR3 amino acids: CASSLTGTGAPGTDTQYF. Here the CDR3 DNA reads TGTGCCAGCAGCCTGACCGGGACAGGGGCCCCTGGCACAGATACGCAGTATTTT.

The chain has TRBV5-1 and TRBJ2-3, with D unresolved. Between the trimmed V and J ends, which lost 1 base and 0 bases, there was a span of 9 bases. CDR1 and CDR2 (germline): SGHRS, YFSETQ. The CDR3 consists of 15 residues. In DNA form, the CDR3 reads TGCGCCAGCAGCTTGAAGACTTCTAGCACAGATACGCAGTATTTT. This codes for CASSLKTSSTDTQYF.

This clonotype was picked up a small number of times. The V call is TRBV5-4, the J call TRBJ2-1; D remains ambiguous. This CDR3 comprises 13 residues. Per germline, CDR1 SGHNT and CDR2 YYREEE (reference sequence). Trimming took off 4 bases at V and 5 bases at J, with 10 bases between the two ends. CDR3 sequence (DNA): TGTGCCAGCAGCCTCCCTCCCAACAATGAGCAGTTCTTC. It specifies CASSLPPNNEQFF.

The rearrangement joins TRBV9 to TRBJ2-3; D tentatively fits TRBD1 or TRBD2 (5 bases each). CDR3 length: 15 residues. The V and J ends lost 3 bases and 2 bases respectively, with 13 bases between them. The germline gives CDR1 SGDLS, CDR2 YYNGEE. The CDR3 DNA follows: TGTGCCAGCAGCGCTTGGGACGGAATCACAGATACGCAGTATTTT. Its protein product is CASSAWDGITDTQYF. Full variable domain (remainder filled in from reference TRBV9 and TRBJ2-3): DSGVTQTPKHLITATGQRVTLRCSPRSGDLSVYWYQQSLDQGLQFLIQYYNGEERAKGNILERFSAQQFPDLHSELNLSSLELGDSALYFCASSAWDGITDTQYFGPGTRLTVL.

V usage is TRBV7-9 and J usage is TRBJ2-7, with TRBD2 matching 7 bases. V lost 4 bases to trimming and J lost 3 bases; unmatched junction nucleotides: 6. The CDR3 has 14 amino acids. Germline V gene data show CDR1 as SEHNR and CDR2 as FQNEAQ (reference sequence). CDR3 amino acids: CASSSGGTLYEQYF. CDR3 sequence (DNA): TGTGCCAGCAGCTCGGGAGGAACCCTCTACGAGCAGTACTTC.

The chain employs TRBV7-9 and TRBJ2-3; D ambiguous. Germline values: CDR1 SEHNR, CDR2 FQNEAQ (reference sequence). Trimming removed 3 bases at V and 6 bases at J, with 7 bases between. The CDR3 length is 12 residues. CDR3 protein: CASSFPVDTQYF. CDR3 nucleotide sequence: TGTGCCAGCAGCTTTCCAGTTGATACGCAGTATTTT.